The rows below give T cell receptor beta chains drawn from one sample of a study of cytomegalovirus exposure and HLA in healthy donors. Produced via immunoSEQ multiplex PCR; TCRdb's table is partial and in-frame only. The table shows roughly 100,000 clones, with just under 95% occurring only once. Sample: PBMCs. Receptors were obtained from a woman between 18 and 29 years old in good health and CMV-seronegative. Both conserved end residues are trimmed from each CDR3.

j_gene	v_gene	CDR3aa
TRBJ2-7	TRBV9	ASSPSSGGGDKQY
TRBJ1-1	TRBV18	ASSPLTEGLGTEAF
TRBJ2-1	TRBV18	ASSPPLFSGPYNEQF
TRBJ2-7	TRBV7-9	ASSPTSGSYEQY
TRBJ2-3	TRBV5-5	ASSFLAAGDTQY
TRBJ2-1	TRBV7-8	ASSVIEPDEQF
TRBJ1-1	TRBV25-1	ASSEAGVNTEAF
TRBJ2-3	TRBV6-5	ASSLQGDTQY
TRBJ1-1	TRBV5-1	ASSIQGAQNAAF
TRBJ2-3	TRBV9	ASSVETTGTDTQY
TRBJ2-1	TRBV6-5	ASRDSGSSYNEQF
TRBJ1-1	TRBV18	ASSPTENTEAF
TRBJ1-1	TRBV18	ASSPPSPGTGSTEAF
TRBJ1-5	TRBV11-2	ASSLDPVSNQPQH
TRBJ2-5	TRBV11-3	ASSGYRGRGAQY
TRBJ2-4	TRBV27	ASTPMSSGSGVAKNIQY
TRBJ2-2	TRBV15	ATSRERWGGGTGELF
TRBJ2-2	TRBV30	AWTSRAGELF
TRBJ2-7	TRBV27	ASSLSLTGSYEQY
TRBJ2-5	TRBV5-1	ASSLGAYDQETQY
TRBJ2-3	TRBV5-8	ASSSGQGAHAGGADTQY
TRBJ2-1	TRBV27	ASGSPYGGSNEQF
TRBJ2-1	TRBV7-8	ASSTRLKNEQF
TRBJ2-2	TRBV4-2	ASSQDIGEAGELF
TRBJ2-1	TRBV7-9	ASSSLGLAHEQF
TRBJ2-7	TRBV5-4	ASSSALASGIREQY
TRBJ2-1	TRBV11-2	ASSLDLGNEQF
TRBJ1-2	TRBV28	ASSATGFYGYT
TRBJ2-1	TRBV19	ASSGAGTYNEQF
TRBJ1-1	TRBV2	ASSQEDGDSPVNTEAF
TRBJ2-7	TRBV18	ASSPPGISSYEQY
TRBJ1-4	TRBV9	ASSVGSGTATNEKLF
TRBJ2-1	TRBV27	ASSLWPSGYNEQF
TRBJ1-5	TRBV25-1	ASSATDRPGQPQH
TRBJ2-3	TRBV7-3	ASSLTATGRDTQY
TRBJ2-6	TRBV4-1	ASSHPGQISGANVLT
TRBJ2-7	TRBV18	ASSHGTPESSYEQY
TRBJ2-3	TRBV6-1	ASTSRDFSTDTQY
TRBJ2-5	TRBV11-2	ASSLGQPQETQY
TRBJ2-1	TRBV7-8	ASSPGGGSGDYNEQF
TRBJ1-2	TRBV6-5	ASMKFGRGYGYT
TRBJ1-2	TRBV2	ASSTGTGNGYT
TRBJ1-1	TRBV10-1	ASSESGQGGFGNTEAF
TRBJ2-7	TRBV2	ASSGQGAGEQY
TRBJ2-7	TRBV10-1	ASSESRGISYEQY
TRBJ2-7	TRBV7-2	ASSPGLEVYEQY
TRBJ2-1	TRBV7-7	ASSLDRGGRQF
TRBJ1-3	TRBV5-1	ASSFNTGQGNTIY
TRBJ2-7	TRBV11-3	ASSPADRGPYEQY
TRBJ2-1	TRBV6-6	ASSPIAWNEQF
TRBJ1-5	TRBV6-1	ASSEALRGSQPQH
TRBJ2-7	TRBV9	ASSVEGAPGWEQY